Sequencing of this T cell receptor beta chain was carried out in a study of brain metastases from non-small cell lung cancer. The CDR3 loop spans 15 amino acids. CDR1 and CDR2 from the germline V gene are LNHDA and SQIVND (reference sequence). Trimming removed 5 bases at V and 3 bases at J, with 13 bases between. Clones were read by immunoSEQ multiplex PCR, and TCRdb kept only the in-frame ones, dropping some. The sample lists 550 to 750 clones; 85% to 90% were seen once. This clone was picked up a small number of times. Other DNA sequences in the sample encode the same CDR3. Material: tumor-adjacent normal tissue. V gene TRBV19 combines with J gene TRBJ1-4; TRBD1 is a possible D gene (6 bases). The source of this sequence is a donor aged 40 or older with non-small cell lung cancer. The DNA for the CDR3 is TGTGCCAGTAGTGAACCAGGGGTAGCTAATGAAAAACTGTTTTTT. Its protein is CASSEPGVANEKLFF. The variable domain in full, with the rest retrieved from reference TRBV19 and TRBJ1-4, is DGGITQSPKYLFRKEGQNVTLSCEQNLNHDAMYWYRQDPGQGLRLIYYSQIVNDFQKGDIAEGYSVSREKKESFPLTVTSAQKNPTAFYLCASSEPGVANEKLFFGSGTQLSVL.